This T cell receptor (beta chain) is drawn from a study of cytomegalovirus exposure and HLA in healthy donors. Overall study findings and caveats: With further analysis later on, most CMV-associated TCR beta chains appeared HLA-restricted. Trimming of TCR beta V- and J-genes showed a link, identified in a later analysis, to a missense DCLRE1C variant. Most TCR sequences were rare, but some public TCRs occurred in many donors. The study dropped some indistinguishable V segments, TRBV6-2 and TRBV6-3 among them.

With 60 Vbeta and 13 Jbeta primers, the PCR was carried out. Profiled with immunoSEQ multiplex PCR; TCRdb holds only in-frame clones, not every one. The sample includes roughly 99,000 clones, roughly 80% of them seen just once. On this clone itself: Its antigen is currently unknown.

The junction had 1 base not matched to a gene; V was cut back by 6 bases and J by 0 bases. The CDR3 totals 14 residues. Germline CDR1 is MGHDK and CDR2 is SYGVNS. The TCR sequence derives from a man younger than 45 in good health and CMV-seronegative. This chain connects TRBV25-1 to TRBJ2-2; 7 bases line up with TRBD1. The sequenced sample was PBMCs. CDR3 amino acids: CASRGQTNTGELFF. The CDR3 region has the DNA TGTGCCAGCAGGGGACAGACGAACACCGGGGAGCTGTTTTTT. The entire variable domain, with the rest obtained from reference TRBV25-1 and TRBJ2-2, is as follows: EADIYQTPRYLVIGTGKKITLECSQTMGHDKMYWYQQDPGMELHLIHYSYGVNSTEKGDLSSESTVSRIRTEHFPLTLESARPSHTSQYLCASRGQTNTGELFFGEGSRLTVL.